One T cell receptor (beta chain) is described in this entry. Antigen: not known. This sample is drawn from a study of vaccination and CD4 T cells after COVID-19. Across the study: Sampling post-COVID took place a median 101 days after diagnosis (range 35 to 161). The study, taken as a whole, reports: Convalescent participants were relatively few, and none had early post-infection timepoints studied.

Stated treatment: approximately nine-day PBMC culture with coronavirus spike peptide pools or control peptides (ViraFEST assay). Negative selection isolated the CD4+ T cells once the cells had been cultured for less than 13 days. Germline CDR1 reads KGHSH; CDR2 reads LQKENI. CDR3 length equals 13 residues. V gave up 6 bases and J gave up 10 bases, with 13 bases separating them. Sequencing of cultured CD4+ T cell DNA used the Oncomine TCR Beta short-read assay. Cultured CD4+ T cells were the source of extracted genomic DNA. Each CDR3 protein gets one entry after TCRdb re-called the PCR reads with MiXCR. The sample has under 20,000 distinct CDR3 sequences; 51% are singletons.

This chain uses TRBV18 with TRBJ1-6; weak D call: TRBD1 (6 bases). The sequence derives from a human donor who had recovered from COVID-19. The sample in question was CD4+ T cells from blood, cultured in vitro, obtained before SARS-CoV-2 vaccination. The CDR3 here is CASSQGIESPLHF. DNA for the CDR3: TGTGCCAGCTCCCAGGGGATTGAATCACCCCTCCACTTT.